Below, 28 T cell receptor beta chains from the same sample are listed, as sequenced in a study of blood T cells in healthy people across ages (dated by TCRdb to 2013 to 2016). Libraries were prepared through 5' RACE. TCRdb records Illumina HiSeq 2500 as the sequencer. The second PCR ran for about 6 to 12 cycles and used a J-beta primer mix along with a sample-barcoded 5' primer. TCRdb reprocessing: public reads trimmed at Q25 with fastp, clones called with MiXCR, in-frame beta chains kept. Rows are combined by CDR3 protein, so each entry shows the most common genes and DNA. This sample is represented by 710,000 or so distinct CDR3 sequences; roughly 30% of them were singletons. The top ten hold 15% of the sample. The source material was blood. The receptors here all came from a woman of 80 years or more in good health. Donor details come from another sample of the same person, matched by shared clones.

This clonotype appeared many times. The chain has TRBV28 and TRBJ1-2; unclear D gene. Germline V gene sequence: CDR1 MDHEN, CDR2 SYDVKM. The CDR3 runs to 14 residues. Trimming stripped 5 bases from V and 7 bases from J, with 17 bases between. CDR3 amino acids: CASSPAARLSGYTF. In DNA, the CDR3 is TGTGCCAGCAGTCCAGCAGCCCGGCTGAGTGGCTACACCTTC.

This clonotype was counted ten times or more. The CDR3 sequence is CASSYTSGAKNIQYF. CDR3 DNA sequence: TGTGCCAGCAGTTACACCAGCGGAGCCAAAAACATTCAGTACTTC. J is TRBJ2-4 and V is TRBV6-6; weak D call: TRBD2 (5 bases). V was clipped by 2 bases and J by 0 bases, with 8 bases between them. CDR3 length: 15 amino acids. In germline, CDR1 is MNHNY, CDR2 SVGAGI (reference sequence).

This clonotype has at least ten counts. This chain joins TRBV29-1 and TRBJ2-7; 7 bases match TRBD2. V was clipped by 3 bases and J by 0 bases; unmatched bases: 5. Looked up from germline, CDR1 is SQVTM and CDR2 is ANQGSEA. The CDR3 covers 14 residues. The CDR3 DNA sequence: TGCAGCGTTGATGGGGGGGAGCGCTCCTACGAGCAGTACTTC. This translates into CSVDGGERSYEQYF.

The CDR3 protein is CASSLTIGGGWNTGELFF. As DNA, the CDR3 is TGTGCCAGCAGCTTAACCATAGGCGGCGGCTGGAACACCGGGGAGCTGTTTTTT. The gene calls are TRBV7-6 and TRBJ2-2; D gene uncertain. The CDR3 has 18 amino acids. Germline V gene data show CDR1 as SGHVS and CDR2 as FNYEAQ. V lost 2 bases to trimming and J lost 1 base, with 17 bases between them.

As regards this clonotype: Just one base apart from a much larger clone, this may be a read error. The chain carries TRBV28 and TRBJ2-2; D is unresolved. The CDR3 loop spans 14 amino acids. Deletions cut 11 bases from V and 1 base from J, with 14 bases between. The V gene's germline CDR1 is MDHEN and CDR2 SYDVKM. The CDR3 spells CAGISKENTGELFF. CDR3 bases: TGTGCCGGCATCAGCAAGGAGAACACCGGGGAGCTGTTTTTT.

This clonotype has ten or more counts. The V and J genes are TRBV7-3 and TRBJ2-1, with 9 bases fitting TRBD2. This CDR3 comprises 15 residues. Germline CDR1 and CDR2: SGHTA and FQGTGA. The J segment lost 4 bases and the V segment lost 5 bases, leaving 6 bases of the junction unmatched. The CDR3 nucleotides read TGTGCCAGCAGCCCTAGACTAGCGGAGTACAATGAGCAGTTCTTC. It yields the protein CASSPRLAEYNEQFF.

The chain has TRBV7-2 and TRBJ2-7; TRBD2 aligns across 7 bases. CDR1 and CDR2 from the germline V gene are SGHTA and FQGNSA. The V segment lost 4 bases and the J segment 2 bases; nucleotides outside the gene matches: 5. CDR3 size: 14 residues. The CDR3 region is CASSSVGGTYEQYF. The CDR3 nucleotides read TGTGCCAGCAGCTCAGTGGGGGGGACCTACGAGCAGTACTTC. Together with reference TRBV7-2 and TRBJ2-7, the CDR3 gives the full variable domain: GAGVSQSPSNKVTEKGKDVELRCDPISGHTALYWYRQSLGQGLEFLIYFQGNSAPDKSGLPSDRFSAERTGGSVSTLTIQRTQQEDSAVYLCASSSVGGTYEQYFGPGTRLTVT.

This clonotype occurred once. V and J are TRBV30 and TRBJ2-7, with D perhaps given as TRBD1 or TRBD2 (5 bases each). The last part of the DNA fits TRBJ2-5 better; the J call may be wrong. The CDR3 extends over 13 amino acids. Germline V gene sequence: CDR1 GTSNPN, CDR2 SVGIG (reference sequence). The CDR3 DNA follows: TGTGCCTGGAGTGCCTGGGGGTTGGAGACCCAGTACTTC. Residues: CAWSAWGLETQYF.

This clonotype occurred many times. V gene TRBV7-2 combines with J gene TRBJ1-2, with a possible D match to TRBD1 (5 bases). Trimming removed 1 base from V and 8 bases from J, with 14 bases in between. CDR1 and CDR2 (germline): SGHTA, FQGNSA. The CDR3 sequence is 14 residues long. CDR3 loop: CASSLGSGLPGYTF. The CDR3 region has the DNA TGTGCCAGCAGCTTAGGATCAGGGCTCCCAGGCTACACCTTC.

This clonotype was counted many times. The chain couples TRBV11-2 to TRBJ2-1, with D possibly called TRBD1 or TRBD2 (5 bases each). The CDR3 is 14 amino acids. The germline V gene has CDR1 SGHAT and CDR2 FQNNGV. The V gene lost 2 bases and the J gene lost 6 bases, with 11 bases spanning the gap. This CDR3 reads CASSLLGTSNEQFF. CDR3 sequence (DNA): TGTGCCAGCAGCTTACTAGGGACGAGCAATGAGCAGTTCTTC.

This clonotype was seen a handful of times. The chain is built from TRBV20-1 and TRBJ2-7; D is perhaps TRBD1 (5 bases). V lost 0 bases and J lost 2, with 11 bases in between. The CDR3 runs 14 residues. The V gene's germline CDR1 is DFQATT and CDR2 SNEGSKA (reference sequence). The CDR3 is CSARDQQEAYEQYF. In nucleotides, the CDR3 is TGCAGTGCTAGAGATCAACAGGAAGCCTACGAGCAGTACTTC.

This clonotype was counted ten times or more. The J gene is TRBJ2-1, the V gene TRBV12-3 or TRBV12-4; 13 bases line up with TRBD2. Unmatched junction bases numbered 11, after V lost 6 bases and J lost 9 bases. This CDR3 region has 16 residues. CDR3 loop: CASRDELAGGPGEQFF. For the CDR3, the DNA is TGTGCCAGCAGAGACGAACTAGCGGGGGGGCCGGGTGAGCAGTTCTTC.

This chain uses TRBV5-1 with TRBJ2-6; 9 bases map to TRBD1. The CDR3 sequence is 18 residues long. J gave up 0 bases and V 4 bases, and 8 bases lay outside the gene matches. Germline loops: CDR1 SGHRS, CDR2 YFSETQ. The CDR3 DNA sequence: TGCGCCAGCAGCCACCAGGGACAGGGCACCTCTGGGGCCAACGTCCTGACTTTC. Amino acid sequence: CASSHQGQGTSGANVLTF.

This clonotype was seen a single time. V and J are TRBV11-1 and TRBJ2-5, with TRBD2 matching over 10 bases. The J call is uncertain, as TRBJ2-7 better fits the DNA end. This CDR3 has 14 amino acids. Germline V gives CDR1 SGHAT, CDR2 FQDESV (reference sequence). The CDR3 DNA is TGTGCCAGCAGCTCCCTACTAGCGGGATCCGAGCAGTACTTC. Translation gives CASSSLLAGSEQYF.

V is TRBV20-1 and J is TRBJ1-2, with a tentative D call TRBD1 (6 bases). The germline V gene has CDR1 DFQATT and CDR2 SNEGSKA (reference sequence). V was cut by 5 bases and J by 4 bases, with 11 bases left in between. The CDR3 totals 12 residues. The CDR3 nucleotides read TGCAGTGCTTACAGGGCCTCCTATGGCTACACCTTC. Protein: CSAYRASYGYTF.

J is TRBJ2-3 and V is TRBV12-3 or TRBV12-4, with TRBD1 identical over 7 bases. V shed 2 bases, J shed 4 bases, and the junction held 9 bases outside the gene matches. The length of the CDR3 is 16 residues. CDR3 nucleotides: TGTGCCAGCAGTTTAAGGGGGACAGTGAGAGCAGATACGCAGTATTTT. It encodes CASSLRGTVRADTQYF.

As to this clonotype: A much larger clone sits a single nucleotide away, making a read error possible. The chain combines TRBV7-9 with TRBJ2-5, with TRBD2 identical over 8 bases. There are 15 residues in the CDR3. CDR1 SEHNR and CDR2 FQNEAQ come from the germline V gene (reference sequence). The junction had 13 bases not matched to a gene; V was cut back by 2 bases and J by 11 bases. CDR3 sequence (DNA): TGTGCCAGCAGCTTAATAGCGGGGAGGCGGAATGAGCAGTACTTC. It encodes CASSLIAGRRNEQYF.

This chain connects TRBV4-2 to TRBJ1-3; the D gene is possibly TRBD1 (6 bases). There are 16 residues in the CDR3. V lost 2 bases to trimming and J lost 1 base, with 12 bases between them. Per germline, CDR1 LGHNA and CDR2 YNFKEQ. CDR3 in amino acids: CASSQQPRGSGNTIYF. CDR3 DNA: TGTGCCAGCAGCCAACAACCCAGGGGTTCTGGAAACACCATATATTTT.

This clonotype has a count of ten or more. The gene calls are TRBV20-1 and TRBJ2-1; TRBD2 matches 7 bases. CDR1 is DFQATT, CDR2 SNEGSKA, per germline (reference sequence). The V and J ends lost 2 bases and 4 bases, in that order; junction bases with no gene match: 11. This CDR3 comprises 16 residues. The CDR3: CSARNQRGGPYNEQFF. In DNA, the CDR3 is TGCAGTGCTAGAAATCAGCGGGGCGGACCATACAATGAGCAGTTCTTC.

This clonotype came up many times. V and J are TRBV6-1 and TRBJ2-5, with D possibly TRBD2 on 6 matching bases. Per the germline V gene, CDR1 is MNHNS and CDR2 is SASEGT. This CDR3 has 15 amino acids. V gave up 0 bases and J gave up 2 bases, with 10 bases separating them. The DNA of the CDR3 is TGTGCCAGCAGTGAAGCGGGACTTATGCAAGAGACCCAGTACTTC. This gives the protein CASSEAGLMQETQYF.

The chain carries TRBV29-1 and TRBJ2-7, with D possibly matching TRBD2 (6 bases). Near its end, the DNA agrees better with TRBJ2-5, so the J call may be wrong. The CDR3 is 12 amino acids. Per the germline V gene, CDR1 is SQVTM and CDR2 is ANQGSEA. Here the CDR3 reads CSVRNGGETQYF. The CDR3 DNA follows: TGCAGCGTTCGCAACGGGGGAGAGACCCAGTACTTC.

J is TRBJ2-1 and V is TRBV6-1; D remains ambiguous. Germline V gene lookup returns CDR1 MNHNS and CDR2 SASEGT. This CDR3 has 16 amino acids. V shed 1 base and J shed 7 bases, with 17 bases lying between them. The CDR3 region is CASSEVGSAYGNEQFF. DNA for the CDR3: TGTGCCAGCAGTGAAGTGGGCAGCGCCTACGGTAATGAGCAGTTCTTC.

As concerns this clonotype: This clone may be a read error of a much larger clone one base away. The chain joins TRBV19 to TRBJ2-1; no firm D call. V was shortened by 4 bases and J by 6 bases, with 10 bases between the two germline ends. Germline CDR1 and CDR2: LNHDA and SQIVND (reference sequence). There are 13 residues in the CDR3. CDR3 sequence: CASSTRAGNEQFF. The DNA for the CDR3 is TGTGCCAGTAGTACACGGGCCGGCAATGAGCAGTTCTTC.

In this sample, this clonotype turned up many times. The CDR3 DNA follows: TGCAGTGCCGCAGACTCTGGGGCCAACGTCCTGACTTTC. Protein: CSAADSGANVLTF. V gene TRBV20-1 combines with J gene TRBJ2-6; D is unresolved. The V gene's germline CDR1 is DFQATT and CDR2 SNEGSKA (reference sequence). This CDR3 has 13 amino acids. The ends were cut back, 6 bases at V and 0 bases at J, with 6 bases in the middle.

This clonotype was recorded many times. CDR3 DNA: TGTGCCAGTATTCCGGGACAGTACGTTGGAAAACTGTTTTTT. Translating it yields CASIPGQYVGKLFF. The rearrangement joins TRBV7-9 to TRBJ1-4; 7 bases match TRBD1. The germline V gene has CDR1 SEHNR and CDR2 FQNEAQ (reference sequence). Trimming cost V 9 bases and J 10 bases; bases outside gene matches: 14. This CDR3 region has 14 residues.

The chain joins TRBV7-9 to TRBJ2-7, with D possibly being TRBD2 (5 bases). Trimming took 4 bases from V and 1 from J, leaving 17 bases between them. The germline CDR1 and CDR2 sequences are SEHNR and FQNEAQ (reference sequence). The CDR3 spans 16 residues. The CDR3 region has the DNA TGTGCCAGCAGCTCTAGCCGGTCATTGGGGTCCTACGAGCAGTACTTC. It is translated as CASSSSRSLGSYEQYF. Combining the CDR3 with reference TRBV7-9 and TRBJ2-7 gives the whole variable domain DTGVSQNPRHKITKRGQNVTFRCDPISEHNRLYWYRQTLGQGPEFLTYFQNEAQLEKSRLLSDRFSAERPKGSFSTLEIQRTEQGDSAMYLCASSSSRSLGSYEQYFGPGTRLTVT.

This clonotype occurred a few times. The CDR3, as DNA: TGTGCCAGCAGCCTAAAATTGCAGGGGGCCGGTGGCTACACCTTC. Its translation is CASSLKLQGAGGYTF. The chain is built from TRBV7-8 and TRBJ1-2, with 8 bases lining up with TRBD1. J gave up 7 bases and V 5 bases, and 12 bases lay outside the gene matches. This CDR3 has 15 amino acids. Germline CDR1 SGHVS, CDR2 FQNEAQ.

This clonotype turned up a few times. This could be a read error, since a much larger clone is one nucleotide away. The chain has TRBV11-2 and TRBJ2-1; a weak D match, TRBD2 (6 bases). The CDR3 covers 15 residues. Germline V lookup: CDR1 SGHAT, CDR2 FQNNGV. The V end was cut by 3 bases, the J end by 7 bases, with 16 bases between. The CDR3 sequence is CASSLTSFRVNEQFF. CDR3 DNA: TGTGCCAGCAGCTTGACTAGTTTCCGGGTGAATGAGCAGTTCTTC. The variable domain in full, completed from reference TRBV11-2 and TRBJ2-1, reads EAGVAQSPRYKIIEKRQSVAFWCNPISGHATLYWYQQILGQGPKLLIQFQNNGVVDDSQLPKDRFSAERLKGVDSTLKIQPAKLEDSAVYLCASSLTSFRVNEQFFGPGTRLTVL.